Only one count was recorded for the clone carrying this T cell receptor beta chain. Cells were sorted from thawed PBMC rested overnight and stained with GMM-loaded CD1B tetramer, viability dye and anti-CD3. The lipid loaded on the CD1B tetramers was C32 glucose monomycolate from Rhodococcus equi. PBMC for tetramer sorting were first depleted of CD14-expressing monocytes. Sequencing of TCR-alpha and TCR-beta chains was unpaired. Method: immunoSEQ multiplex PCR; TCRdb's copy keeps in-frame clones and lacks some. This table holds 80,000 to 90,000 clones, approximately 91% found once. This entry belongs to a study of T cells in tuberculosis. Looking at the study overall: CD1B tetramers identified T cells specific for mycobacterial lipid GMM.

Losses at the gene ends were 6 bases for V and 2 bases for J; bases not matched to a gene: 7. The CDR3 runs to 17 residues. From germline, CDR1 is SNHLY and CDR2 FYNNEI. Study-level findings and limits: Some low-affinity tetramer-binding T cells may be absent from this sample.

Specimen: CD1b-GMM tetramer-negative cells sorted from PBMCs. This chain joins TRBV2 and TRBJ2-2, with 12 bases matching TRBD2. This clonotype was sampled from an adult woman with latent tuberculosis. CDR3 sequence (DNA): TGTGCCAGCAGCGGGGGGGGACTAGCGGGTAACACCGGGGAGCTGTTTTTT. It codes for CASSGGGLAGNTGELFF.